This TCR beta chain was sequenced for a study of blood T cell repertoires in COVID-19. Whole-study context: The United States, Italy and Spain provided the acute and convalescent COVID-19 samples. T cells, B-cell-depleted T cells, or PBMCs supplied cDNA or gDNA.

Per the authors' pipeline: The assay estimated nucleated cells by amplifying reference gene primers. Sequencing used immunoSEQ multiplex PCR; TCRdb keeps in-frame clones, though not all of them. The V and J calls and clone size come from that table; D and trimming were worked out from the DNA. Counted here are 150,000 or so clones, 70% to 85% occurring once; the ten biggest clones make up over 12%. Cohorts were assigned according to the clinical history that participants reported. Germline lookup yields CDR1 MNHEY and CDR2 SVGAGI. The CDR3 consists of 15 residues. Trimming cost V 6 bases and J 1 base; bases outside gene matches: 4.

Sequenced: PBMCs or T cells enriched from blood (not recorded which). V gene TRBV6-5 combines with J gene TRBJ1-5, with TRBD1 identical over 9 bases. This TCR derives from a man aged 50-60 years who had recovered from COVID-19. This chain's CDR3 is CASRKDRGSNQPQHF. The CDR3 DNA follows: TGTGCCAGCAGAAAGGACAGGGGAAGCAATCAGCCCCAGCATTTT.